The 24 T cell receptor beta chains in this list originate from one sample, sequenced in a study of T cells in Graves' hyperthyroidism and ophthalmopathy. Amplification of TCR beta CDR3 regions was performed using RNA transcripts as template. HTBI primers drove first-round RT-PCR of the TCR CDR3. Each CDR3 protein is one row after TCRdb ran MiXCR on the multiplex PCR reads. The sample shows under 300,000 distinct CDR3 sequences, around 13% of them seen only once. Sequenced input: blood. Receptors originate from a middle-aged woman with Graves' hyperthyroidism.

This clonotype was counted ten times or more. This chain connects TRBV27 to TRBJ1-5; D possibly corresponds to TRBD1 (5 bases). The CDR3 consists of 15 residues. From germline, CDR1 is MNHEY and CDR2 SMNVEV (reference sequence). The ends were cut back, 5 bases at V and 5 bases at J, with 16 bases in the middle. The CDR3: CASSPAGETDQPQHF. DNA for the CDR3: TGTGCCAGCAGTCCCGCGGGGGAGACCGATCAGCCCCAGCATTTT.

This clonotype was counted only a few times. The CDR3 DNA reads TGCAGCGTGGCGACAGGGCTTCGGTACGAGCAGTACTTC. Its protein product is CSVATGLRYEQYF. The chain joins TRBV29-1 to TRBJ2-7; 7 bases are a match to TRBD1. This CDR3 contains 13 residues. V gave up 6 bases and J gave up 4 bases; unmatched junction bases: 9. Germline V gene lookup returns CDR1 SQVTM and CDR2 ANQGSEA.

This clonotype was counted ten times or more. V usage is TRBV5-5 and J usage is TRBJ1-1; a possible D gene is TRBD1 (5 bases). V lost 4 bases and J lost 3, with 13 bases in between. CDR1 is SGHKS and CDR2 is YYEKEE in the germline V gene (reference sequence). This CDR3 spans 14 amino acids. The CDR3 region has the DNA TGTGCCAGCAGCCGAAAGGGGCTAGACACTGAAGCTTTCTTT. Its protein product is CASSRKGLDTEAFF.

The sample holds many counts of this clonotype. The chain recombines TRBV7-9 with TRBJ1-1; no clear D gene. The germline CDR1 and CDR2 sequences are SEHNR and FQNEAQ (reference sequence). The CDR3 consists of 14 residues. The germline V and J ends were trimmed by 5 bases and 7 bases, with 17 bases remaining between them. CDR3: CASSPPTRPNEAFF. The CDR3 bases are TGTGCCAGCAGCCCCCCCACACGGCCCAATGAAGCTTTCTTT.

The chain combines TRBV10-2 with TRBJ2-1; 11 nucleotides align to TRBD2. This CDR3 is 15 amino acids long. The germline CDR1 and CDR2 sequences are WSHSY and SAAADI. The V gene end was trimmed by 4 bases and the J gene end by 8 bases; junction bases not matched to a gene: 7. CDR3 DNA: TGCGCCAGCAGTGGGGTAGCGGGAGGGCTCCATGAGCAGTTCTTC. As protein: CASSGVAGGLHEQFF.

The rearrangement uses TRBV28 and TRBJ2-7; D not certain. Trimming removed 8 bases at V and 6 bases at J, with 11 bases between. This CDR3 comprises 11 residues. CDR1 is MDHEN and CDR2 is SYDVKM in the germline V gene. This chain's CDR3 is CASQKGTEQYF. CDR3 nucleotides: TGTGCCAGCCAAAAAGGCACCGAGCAGTACTTC.

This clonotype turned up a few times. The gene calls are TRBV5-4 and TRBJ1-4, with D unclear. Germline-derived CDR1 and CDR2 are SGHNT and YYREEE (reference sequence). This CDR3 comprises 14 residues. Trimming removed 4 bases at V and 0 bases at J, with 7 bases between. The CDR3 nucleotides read TGTGCCAGCAGCCCCACAACAACTAATGAAAAACTGTTTTTT. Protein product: CASSPTTTNEKLFF.

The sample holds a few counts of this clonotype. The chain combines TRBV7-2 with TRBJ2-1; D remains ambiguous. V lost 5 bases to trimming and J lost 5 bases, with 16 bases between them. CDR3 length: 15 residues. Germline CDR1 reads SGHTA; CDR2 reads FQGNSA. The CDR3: CASSPWINKNNEQFF. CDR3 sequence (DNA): TGTGCCAGCAGCCCCTGGATCAATAAGAACAATGAGCAGTTCTTC.

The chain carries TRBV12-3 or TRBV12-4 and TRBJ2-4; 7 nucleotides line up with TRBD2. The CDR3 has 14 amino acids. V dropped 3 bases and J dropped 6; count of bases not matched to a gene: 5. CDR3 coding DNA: TGTGCCAGCAGTTTTGGGGGAGGGGCAAACATTCAGTACTTC. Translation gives CASSFGGGANIQYF.

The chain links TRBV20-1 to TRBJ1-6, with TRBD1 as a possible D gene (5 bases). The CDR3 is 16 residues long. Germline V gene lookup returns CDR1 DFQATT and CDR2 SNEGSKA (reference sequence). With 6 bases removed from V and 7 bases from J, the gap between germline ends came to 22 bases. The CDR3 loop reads CSATDSRQTLNSPLHF. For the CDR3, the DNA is TGCAGTGCGACCGACAGCCGTCAAACCCTAAATTCACCCCTCCACTTT.

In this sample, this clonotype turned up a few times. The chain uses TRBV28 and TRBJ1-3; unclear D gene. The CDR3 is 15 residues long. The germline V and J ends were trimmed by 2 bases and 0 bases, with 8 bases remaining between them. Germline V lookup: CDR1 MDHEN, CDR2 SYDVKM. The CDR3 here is CASSLAQASGNTIYF. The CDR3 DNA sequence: TGTGCCAGCAGTTTAGCCCAGGCCTCTGGAAACACCATATATTTT.

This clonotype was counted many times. CDR3 residues: CASSRQGTLSGANVLTF. The DNA for the CDR3 is TGTGCCAGCAGTCGACAGGGAACGCTCTCTGGGGCCAACGTCCTGACTTTC. The chain employs TRBV2 and TRBJ2-6, with TRBD1 matching 7 bases. V shed 5 bases, J shed 0 bases, and the junction held 7 bases outside the gene matches. Germline CDR1 reads SNHLY; CDR2 reads FYNNEI. This CDR3 comprises 17 residues.

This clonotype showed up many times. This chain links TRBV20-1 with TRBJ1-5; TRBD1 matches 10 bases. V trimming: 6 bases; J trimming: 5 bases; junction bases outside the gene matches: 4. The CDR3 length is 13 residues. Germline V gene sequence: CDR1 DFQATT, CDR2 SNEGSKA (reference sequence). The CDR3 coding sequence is TGCAGTGCAAATGGACAGGGGGATCAGCCCCAGCATTTT. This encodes CSANGQGDQPQHF.

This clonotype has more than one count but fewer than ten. The CDR3 region is CATSGWTSGSYNEQFF. DNA of the CDR3: TGTGCCACCAGTGGGTGGACTAGCGGGAGTTACAATGAGCAGTTCTTC. The chain employs TRBV24-1 and TRBJ2-1; 13 bases fit TRBD2. The germline V gene has CDR1 KGHDR and CDR2 SFDVKD. This CDR3 has 16 amino acids. V was clipped by 5 bases and J by 4 bases; unmatched bases: 4.

The CDR3: CASSLGTENIQYF. The CDR3, as DNA: TGTGCCAGCAGCCTCGGGACGGAAAACATTCAGTACTTC. The gene calls are TRBV5-4 and TRBJ2-4; either TRBD1 or TRBD2 may supply D (5 bases each). Germline lookup yields CDR1 SGHNT and CDR2 YYREEE (reference sequence). This CDR3 contains 13 residues. V shed 4 bases and J shed 5 bases, with 10 bases lying between them.

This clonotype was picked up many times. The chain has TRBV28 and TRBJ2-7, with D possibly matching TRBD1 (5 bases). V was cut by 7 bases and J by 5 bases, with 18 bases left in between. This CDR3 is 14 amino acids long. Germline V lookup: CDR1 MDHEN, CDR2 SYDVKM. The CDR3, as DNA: TGTGCCAGCACCGTTCAGGGCTCCTCTCACGAGCAGTACTTC. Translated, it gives CASTVQGSSHEQYF. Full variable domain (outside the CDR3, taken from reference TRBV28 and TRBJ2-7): DVKVTQSSRYLVKRTGEKVFLECVQDMDHENMFWYRQDPGLGLRLIYFSYDVKMKEKGDIPEGYSVSREKKERFSLILESASTNQTSMYLCASTVQGSSHEQYFGPGTRLTVT.

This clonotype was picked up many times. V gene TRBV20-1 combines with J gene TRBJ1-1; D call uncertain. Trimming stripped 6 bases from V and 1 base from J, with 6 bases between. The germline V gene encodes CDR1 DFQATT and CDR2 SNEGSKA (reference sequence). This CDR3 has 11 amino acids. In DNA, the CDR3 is TGCAGTGCCTGGCAGAACACTGAAGCTTTCTTT. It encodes CSAWQNTEAFF.

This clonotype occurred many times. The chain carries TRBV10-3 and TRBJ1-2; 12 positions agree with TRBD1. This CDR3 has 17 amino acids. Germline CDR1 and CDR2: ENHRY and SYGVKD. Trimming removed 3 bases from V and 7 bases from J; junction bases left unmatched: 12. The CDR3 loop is CAISDGTGGGIHGGYTF. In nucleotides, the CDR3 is TGTGCCATCAGTGACGGGACAGGGGGCGGTATACACGGTGGCTACACCTTC.

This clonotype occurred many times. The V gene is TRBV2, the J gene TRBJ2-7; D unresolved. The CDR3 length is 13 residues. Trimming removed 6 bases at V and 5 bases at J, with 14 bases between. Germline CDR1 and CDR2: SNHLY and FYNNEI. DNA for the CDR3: TGTGCCAGCAGCTTTTCGGAGTTGGACGAGCAGTACTTC. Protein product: CASSFSELDEQYF.

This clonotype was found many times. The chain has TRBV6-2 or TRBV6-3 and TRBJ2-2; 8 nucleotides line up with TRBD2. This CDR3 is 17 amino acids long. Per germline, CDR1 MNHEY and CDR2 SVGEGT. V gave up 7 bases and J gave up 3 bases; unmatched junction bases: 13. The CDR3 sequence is CASTLRPAGADTGELFF. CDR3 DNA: TGTGCCAGCACCCTCCGACCAGCGGGAGCGGACACCGGGGAGCTGTTTTTT.

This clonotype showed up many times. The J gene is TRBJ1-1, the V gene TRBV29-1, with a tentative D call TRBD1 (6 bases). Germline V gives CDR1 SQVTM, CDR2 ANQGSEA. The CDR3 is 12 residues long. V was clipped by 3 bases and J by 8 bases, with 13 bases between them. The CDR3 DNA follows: TGCAGCGTTGAGGGCAGAGGGGGGGAAGCTTTCTTT. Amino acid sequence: CSVEGRGGEAFF.

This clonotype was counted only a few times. CDR3 in DNA: TGCGCCAGCAGTGAGGGTATCCCCTACGAGCAGTACTTC. Translation gives CASSEGIPYEQYF. The V gene is TRBV10-2, the J gene TRBJ2-7; D is uncertain. V was shortened by 2 bases and J by 2 bases, with 7 bases between the two germline ends. This CDR3 contains 13 residues. Looked up from germline, CDR1 is WSHSY and CDR2 is SAAADI.

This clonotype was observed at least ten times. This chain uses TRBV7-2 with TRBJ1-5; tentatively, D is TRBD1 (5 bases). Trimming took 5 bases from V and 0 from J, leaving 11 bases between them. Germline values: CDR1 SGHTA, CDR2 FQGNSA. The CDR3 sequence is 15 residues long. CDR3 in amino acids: CASSEGRTSNQPQHF. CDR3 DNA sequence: TGTGCCAGCAGCGAGGGACGGACTAGCAATCAGCCCCAGCATTTT.

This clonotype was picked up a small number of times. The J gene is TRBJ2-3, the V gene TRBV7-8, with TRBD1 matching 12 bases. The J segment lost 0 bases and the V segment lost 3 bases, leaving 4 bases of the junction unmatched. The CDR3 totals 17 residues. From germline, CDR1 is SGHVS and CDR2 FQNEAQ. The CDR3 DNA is TGTGCCAGCAGCTTGACCGGGACAGGGGGCAGCACAGATACGCAGTATTTT. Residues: CASSLTGTGGSTDTQYF.